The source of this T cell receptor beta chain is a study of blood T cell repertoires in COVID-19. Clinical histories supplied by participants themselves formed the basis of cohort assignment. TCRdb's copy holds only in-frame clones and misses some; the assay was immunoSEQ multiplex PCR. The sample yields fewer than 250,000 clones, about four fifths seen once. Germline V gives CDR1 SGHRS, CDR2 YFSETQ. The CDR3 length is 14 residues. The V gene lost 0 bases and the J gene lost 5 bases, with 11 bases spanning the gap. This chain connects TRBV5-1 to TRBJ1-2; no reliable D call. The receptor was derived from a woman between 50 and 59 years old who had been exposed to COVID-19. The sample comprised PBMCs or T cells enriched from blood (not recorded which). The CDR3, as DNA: TGCGCCAGCAGCTTGGGCGGAGCCCCATATGGCTACACCTTC. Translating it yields CASSLGGAPYGYTF.